A single sample gave rise to the 3 T cell receptor beta chains below, sequenced in a study of T cell repertoires in cytomegalovirus infection. Which antigens these TCRs recognize remains unknown. MiXCR, applied by TCRdb to the reads, yields one record per CDR3 protein. The profile shows fewer than 1,000,000 distinct CDR3 sequences, around a third of them singletons. This specimen consisted of cultured CD8+ T cells from PBMCs, obtained from culture after CMV antigen stimulation. These receptor sequences come from a human donor in good health (CMV status not recorded). Some clones in this sample may be carry-over from other donors' samples.

A few counts support this clonotype. The chain employs TRBV5-6 and TRBJ1-1; D is perhaps TRBD1 (5 bases). Trimming left V 10 bases short and J 3 bases short, with 16 bases between. The CDR3 length is 13 residues. Germline V gene lookup returns CDR1 SGHDT and CDR2 YYEEEE. DNA for the CDR3: TGTGCCGGGGGGAGGGGCGGAGACACTGAAGCTTTCTTT. Translating gives CAGGRGGDTEAFF. Based on the CDR3 plus reference TRBV5-6 and TRBJ1-1, the full variable domain is DAGVTQSPTHLIKTRGQQVTLRCSPKSGHDTVSWYQQALGQGPQFIFQYYEEEERQRGNFPDRFSGHQFPNYSSELNVNALLLGDSALYLCAGGRGGDTEAFFGQGTRLTVV.

With respect to this clonotype: A much larger clone is a single base away; this may be a read error. J is TRBJ2-3 and V is TRBV11-1; D possibly uses TRBD1 or TRBD2 (7 bases each). CDR3 length: 15 residues. Per germline, CDR1 SGHAT and CDR2 FQDESV (reference sequence). CDR3 amino acids: CANSLEGRGPDTQYF. In nucleotides, the CDR3 is TGTGCCAACAGCTTAGAAGGGAGGGGGCCAGATACGCAGTATTTT.

This clonotype showed up just a few times. The V gene is TRBV2, the J gene TRBJ2-2; D is undetermined. Deletions cut 3 bases from V and 7 bases from J, with 15 bases between. CDR3 size: 15 residues. Per germline, CDR1 SNHLY and CDR2 FYNNEI. CDR3 sequence reads: CASSDPDSPGGELFF. The CDR3 DNA sequence: TGTGCCAGCAGTGATCCGGATTCCCCGGGCGGGGAGCTGTTTTTT. Combining the CDR3 with reference TRBV2 and TRBJ2-2 gives the whole variable domain EPEVTQTPSHQVTQMGQEVILRCVPISNHLYFYWYRQILGQKVEFLVSFYNNEISEKSEIFDDQFSVERPDGSNFTLKIRSTKLEDSAMYFCASSDPDSPGGELFFGEGSRLTVL.